The clone carrying this T cell receptor (beta chain) was seen a handful of times. The sample comes from a study of blood T cell repertoires in COVID-19. Study summary: The United States, Italy and Spain provided the acute and convalescent COVID-19 samples. T cells, B-cell-depleted T cells, or PBMCs supplied cDNA or gDNA.

As processed by the authors: Amplification with reference gene primers provided the estimates of nucleated cell counts. Sequencing used immunoSEQ multiplex PCR; TCRdb keeps in-frame clones, though not all of them. V, J and clone size derive from that table, while D and trimming were established from the DNA sequence. The sample has about 28,000 clones; over 75% are singletons. V gave up 0 bases and J gave up 8 bases; unmatched junction bases: 5. Germline V lookup: CDR1 WNHNN, CDR2 SYGVQD (reference sequence). The CDR3 extends over 14 amino acids. The sequence came from a man between 65 and 80 years old with active COVID-19. Sequencing was performed on peripheral blood. The V call is TRBV10-1, the J call TRBJ2-7; 9 positions match TRBD1. In DNA form, the CDR3 reads TGCGCCAGCAGTGAGTCGGGGGGGACAGGGAAGCAGTACTTC. Translated: CASSESGGTGKQYF.